This TCR beta chain was recorded in a study of T cell responses to AZD1222 COVID-19 vaccine. Findings and limits, study-wide: Vaccine-associated CD4 TCRs ranged over spike, dominating at 160-218 and 743-854. Clonal diversity was possibly underestimated, and white British individuals and females predominated among donors. Only a handful of AZD1222 recipients were seropositive at baseline. Reportedly, close to half of spike-specific TCRs are directed against unmutated variant regions.

Comment on this clone: The antigen remains undetermined.

Sequencing was performed with immunoSEQ multiplex PCR; in TCRdb, only in-frame clones are kept and a portion is missing. The repertoire includes around 99,000 clones, 70% to 90% of them detected once, and around 4.5% sits in the top ten. Germline V gene lookup returns CDR1 SGHVS and CDR2 FQNEAQ. The ends were cut back, 4 bases at V and 6 bases at J, with 24 bases in the middle. The CDR3 runs to 17 residues. The sequence was collected from an adult who received the AZD1222 COVID-19 vaccine. V and J are TRBV7-8 and TRBJ1-2; no clear D gene. This specimen consisted of peripheral blood, obtained 28 days after the second AZD1222 dose. The CDR3 sequence: CASSSPGRLSLANGYTF. CDR3 coding DNA: TGTGCCAGCAGCTCCCCGGGCAGGCTGAGTCTGGCCAATGGCTACACCTTC.